These T cell receptor beta chains were read from a single sample in a study of early T cells in non-severe SARS-CoV-2 infection. TCRdb recomputed calls from the 5' RACE reads with MiXCR, one row per CDR3 protein. The sample records more than 20,000 distinct CDR3 sequences, less than 7% being singletons. Sequences were obtained from whole blood. These receptors were collected from an adult who was a healthcare worker with PCR-confirmed SARS-CoV-2 infection or an uninfected control (not recorded which). The CDR3 runs from the conserved cysteine through the conserved F or W. D genes are given only for firm matches. The size field is filled for only some rows; it gives once, few, many or a size class.

NA	TRBV14	TRBJ2-1	many	CASSQGAWAPSSF	TGTGCCAGCAGCCAAGGGGCTTGGGCCCCCAGCTCCTTC
TRBD1	TRBV5-1	TRBJ1-1	NA	CASSLRQGPSNTEAFF	TGCGCCAGCAGCTTGAGACAGGGGCCATCGAACACTGAAGCTTTCTTT
NA	TRBV7-6	TRBJ2-7	many	CASSLAKDQGRTYEQYF	TGTGCCAGCAGCTTAGCGAAAGATCAGGGCAGAACCTACGAGCAGTACTTC
TRBD1	TRBV5-1	TRBJ2-7	many	CASSQIPGQASYEQYF	TGCGCCAGCAGCCAGATACCGGGACAGGCCTCCTACGAGCAGTACTTC
NA	TRBV20-1	TRBJ2-7	many	CSARDLGVAYEQYF	TGCAGTGCTAGAGATCTGGGCGTAGCCTACGAGCAGTACTTC
NA	TRBV28	TRBJ1-1	NA	CASSRQTTEAFF	TGTGCCAGCAGTAGACAGACCACTGAAGCTTTCTTT
TRBD1	TRBV7-6	TRBJ1-2	many	CASSSTGYRGQGGYTF	TGTGCCAGCAGCTCTACGGGTTACAGGGGGCAGGGAGGCTACACCTTC
NA	TRBV28	TRBJ2-3	NA	CASSVLMGTQYF	TGTGCCAGCAGTGTCCTTATGGGTACGCAGTATTTT
NA	TRBV7-2	TRBJ2-5	many	CASSRQEKETQYF	TGTGCCAGCAGCAGACAGGAAAAAGAGACCCAGTACTTC
NA	TRBV28	TRBJ1-2	many	CASSFSRGYGYTF	TGTGCCAGCAGTTTCTCTCGTGGCTATGGCTACACCTTC
NA	TRBV29-1	TRBJ1-1	NA	CSVEPSRSEAFF	TGCAGCGTTGAGCCCTCAAGGAGTGAAGCTTTCTTT
NA	TRBV10-3	TRBJ2-1	few	CAISERGAPYNEQFF	TGTGCCATCAGTGAACGGGGGGCTCCTTACAATGAGCAGTTCTTC
NA	TRBV20-1	TRBJ2-3	few	CSARVPPDTQYF	TGCAGTGCTAGAGTCCCCCCAGATACGCAGTATTTT
NA	TRBV18	TRBJ1-1	many	CASSPDSSNTEAFF	TGTGCCAGCTCACCGGACAGCTCGAACACTGAAGCTTTCTTT
TRBD2	TRBV6-2/TRBV6-3	TRBJ2-7	NA	CASTQLAIVPFHEQYF	TGTGCCAGCACCCAACTAGCGATCGTCCCCTTTCACGAGCAGTACTTC
NA	TRBV7-2	TRBJ2-5	medium-sized	CASSPQGGQQETQYF	TGTGCCAGCAGCCCCCAGGGGGGACAGCAAGAGACCCAGTACTTC
NA	TRBV2	TRBJ2-7	many	CASRALAPSSYEQYF	TGTGCCAGCAGGGCTCTAGCGCCGAGCTCCTACGAGCAGTACTTC
NA	TRBV11-2	TRBJ2-5	many	CASSPGFGYQETQYF	TGTGCCAGCAGCCCAGGGTTCGGATACCAAGAGACCCAGTACTTC
NA	TRBV6-6	TRBJ2-7	many	CASARSQGASEQYF	TGTGCCAGCGCACGCTCCCAAGGGGCCTCCGAGCAGTACTTC
NA	TRBV6-5	TRBJ1-5	medium-sized	CASSYSSVQPQHF	TGTGCCAGCAGTTACTCGTCTGTTCAGCCCCAGCATTTT
NA	TRBV7-2	TRBJ1-2	few	CASSLESRSGYTF	TGTGCCAGCAGCTTAGAGTCGCGATCGGGCTACACCTTC
TRBD2	TRBV20-1	TRBJ2-5	many	CSTRRGQETQYF	TGCAGTACCCGGCGGGGGCAAGAGACCCAGTACTTC
TRBD2	TRBV7-2	TRBJ2-5	NA	CASNLSGGAHQETQYF	TGTGCCAGCAACCTTAGCGGGGGGGCCCACCAAGAGACCCAGTACTTC
NA	TRBV28	TRBJ1-1	NA	CAASFGSETEAFF	TGTGCCGCTTCGTTCGGCAGCGAAACTGAAGCTTTCTTT
TRBD2	TRBV2	TRBJ2-5	many	CASSENGLAGAQETQYF	TGTGCCAGCAGTGAAAATGGACTAGCGGGGGCCCAAGAGACCCAGTACTTC
TRBD1	TRBV6-1	TRBJ2-3	medium-sized	CASVRDRAQDTQYF	TGTGCCAGCGTCCGGGACAGGGCACAGGATACGCAGTATTTT
NA	TRBV20-1	TRBJ1-6	NA	CSARVGGARHNSPLHF	TGCAGTGCTAGAGTCGGGGGGGCGCGACATAATTCACCCCTCCACTTT
NA	TRBV7-9	TRBJ1-6	few	CASSSHRTDESPLHF	TGTGCCAGCAGCTCTCATAGGACAGACGAATCACCCCTCCACTTT
TRBD2	TRBV20-1	TRBJ2-1	many	CSARDPSGGAGNEQFF	TGCAGTGCTAGAGATCCGAGCGGGGGGGCTGGTAATGAGCAGTTCTTC
TRBD1	TRBV20-1	TRBJ2-1	many	CSARGQGYNEQFF	TGCAGTGCTAGGGGACAGGGTTACAATGAGCAGTTCTTC
NA	TRBV6-6	TRBJ2-2	many	CASRTVNTGELFF	TGTGCCAGCCGGACAGTCAACACCGGGGAGCTGTTTTTT
NA	TRBV6-1	TRBJ1-5	NA	CASKENQPQHF	TGTGCCAGCAAGGAAAATCAGCCCCAGCATTTT
NA	TRBV7-6	TRBJ2-5	many	CASSLAGGPRETQYF	TGTGCCAGCAGCTTAGCCGGGGGGCCTCGAGAGACCCAGTACTTC
TRBD1	TRBV10-2	TRBJ1-6	many	CASRDRGNSPLHF	TGCGCCAGCCGGGACAGGGGAAATTCACCCCTCCACTTT
TRBD2	TRBV10-3	TRBJ2-6	many	CAIKRDSGANVLTF	TGTGCCATCAAGCGGGACTCTGGGGCCAACGTCCTGACTTTC
NA	TRBV4-3	TRBJ2-7	NA	CASSLEQGFHEQYF	TGCGCCAGCAGCCTGGAACAGGGATTCCACGAGCAGTACTTC
TRBD1	TRBV28	TRBJ1-2	many	CASSLSDDRGRYGGYTF	TGTGCCAGCAGTTTATCCGATGACAGGGGGCGTTATGGTGGCTACACCTTC
NA	TRBV18	TRBJ2-7	many	CASSPRGGGYEQYF	TGTGCCAGCTCACCACGCGGTGGGGGTTACGAGCAGTACTTC
TRBD1	TRBV3-1	TRBJ1-4	many	CASSQRTGAGEKLFF	TGTGCCAGCAGCCAGAGGACAGGGGCGGGCGAAAAACTGTTTTTT
NA	TRBV6-2/TRBV6-3	TRBJ2-1	many	CASSYSDRGSRNEQFF	TGTGCCAGCAGTTACTCGGACCGGGGATCTCGCAATGAGCAGTTCTTC
NA	TRBV7-2	TRBJ1-1	many	CASSLKGIGTEAFF	TGTGCCAGCAGCTTAAAAGGAATTGGTACTGAAGCTTTCTTT
NA	TRBV2	TRBJ2-5	many	CASKGPQEETQYF	TGTGCCAGCAAAGGGCCTCAAGAGGAGACCCAGTACTTC
NA	TRBV12-3/TRBV12-4	TRBJ2-3	many	CASSTGGSTDTQYF	TGTGCCAGCAGTACAGGTGGGAGCACAGATACGCAGTATTTT
NA	TRBV20-1	TRBJ1-1	NA	CSATQTDEAFF	TGCAGTGCTACCCAGACAGATGAAGCTTTCTTT
TRBD1	TRBV29-1	TRBJ2-7	few	CSVGQGRNEQYF	TGCAGCGTCGGACAGGGTCGGAACGAGCAGTACTTC
NA	TRBV7-2	TRBJ1-5	many	CASGRQANQPQHF	TGTGCCAGTGGAAGACAGGCCAATCAGCCCCAGCATTTT
TRBD2	TRBV5-1	TRBJ2-5	NA	CASSLPSGGRETQYF	TGCGCCAGCAGCCTCCCTAGCGGGGGACGAGAGACCCAGTACTTC
NA	TRBV2	TRBJ1-5	NA	CASSGGQGSSNQPQHF	TGTGCCAGCAGTGGGGGCCAGGGCAGTAGCAATCAGCCCCAGCATTTT
NA	TRBV6-1	TRBJ2-3	many	CASSQPSWGTDTQYF	TGTGCCAGCAGCCAGCCTAGTTGGGGCACAGATACGCAGTATTTT
TRBD1	TRBV12-3/TRBV12-4	TRBJ1-1	few	CASSGQGTRNTEAFF	TGTGCCAGCAGTGGACAGGGGACTCGGAACACTGAAGCTTTCTTT
TRBD2	TRBV29-1	TRBJ2-1	many	CSVRWRGDYNEQFF	TGCAGCGTTAGGTGGCGGGGGGACTACAATGAGCAGTTCTTC
TRBD1	TRBV7-2	TRBJ2-3	many	CATSDRLSTDTQYF	TGTGCCACCTCGGACAGGCTAAGCACAGATACGCAGTATTTT